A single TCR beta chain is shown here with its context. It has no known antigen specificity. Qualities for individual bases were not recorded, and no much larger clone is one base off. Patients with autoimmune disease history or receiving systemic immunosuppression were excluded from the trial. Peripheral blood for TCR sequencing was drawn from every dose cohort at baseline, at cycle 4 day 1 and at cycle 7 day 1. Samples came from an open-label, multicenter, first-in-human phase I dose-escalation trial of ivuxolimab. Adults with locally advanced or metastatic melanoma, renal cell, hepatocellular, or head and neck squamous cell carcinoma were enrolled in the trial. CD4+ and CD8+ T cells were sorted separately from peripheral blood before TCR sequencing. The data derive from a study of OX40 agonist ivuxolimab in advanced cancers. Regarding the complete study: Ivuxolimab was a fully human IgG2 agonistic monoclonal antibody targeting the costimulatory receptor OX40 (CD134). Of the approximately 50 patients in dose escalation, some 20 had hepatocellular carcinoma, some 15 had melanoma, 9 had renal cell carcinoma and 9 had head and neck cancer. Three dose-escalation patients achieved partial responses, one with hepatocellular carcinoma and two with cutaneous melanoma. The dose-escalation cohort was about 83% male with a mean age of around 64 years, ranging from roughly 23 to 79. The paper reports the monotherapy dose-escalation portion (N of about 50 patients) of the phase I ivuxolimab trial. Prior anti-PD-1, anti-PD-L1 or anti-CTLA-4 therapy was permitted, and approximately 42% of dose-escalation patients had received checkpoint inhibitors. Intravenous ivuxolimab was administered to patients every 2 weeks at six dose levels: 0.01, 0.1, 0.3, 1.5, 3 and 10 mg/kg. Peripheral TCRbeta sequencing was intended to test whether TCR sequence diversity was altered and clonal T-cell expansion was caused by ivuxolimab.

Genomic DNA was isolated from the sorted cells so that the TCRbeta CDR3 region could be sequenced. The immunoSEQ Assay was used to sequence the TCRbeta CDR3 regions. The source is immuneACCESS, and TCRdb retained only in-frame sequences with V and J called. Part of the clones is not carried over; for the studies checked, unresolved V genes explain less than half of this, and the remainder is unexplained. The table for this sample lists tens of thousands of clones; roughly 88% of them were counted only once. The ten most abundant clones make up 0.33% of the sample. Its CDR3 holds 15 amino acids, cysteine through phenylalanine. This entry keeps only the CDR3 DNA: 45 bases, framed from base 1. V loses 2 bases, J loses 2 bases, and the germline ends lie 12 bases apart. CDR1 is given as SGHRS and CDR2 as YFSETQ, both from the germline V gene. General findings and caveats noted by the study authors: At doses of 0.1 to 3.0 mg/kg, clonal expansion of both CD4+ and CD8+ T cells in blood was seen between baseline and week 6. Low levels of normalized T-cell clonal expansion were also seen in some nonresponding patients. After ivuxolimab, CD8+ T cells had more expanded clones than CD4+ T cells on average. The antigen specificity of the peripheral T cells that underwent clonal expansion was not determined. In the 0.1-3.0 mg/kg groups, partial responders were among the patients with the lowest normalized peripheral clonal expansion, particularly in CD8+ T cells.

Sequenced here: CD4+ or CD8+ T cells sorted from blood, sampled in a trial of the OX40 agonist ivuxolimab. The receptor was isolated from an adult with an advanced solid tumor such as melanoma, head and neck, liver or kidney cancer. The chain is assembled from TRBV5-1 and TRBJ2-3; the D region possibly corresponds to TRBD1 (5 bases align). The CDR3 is CASSLGQGHTDTQYF. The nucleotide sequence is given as TGCGCCAGCAGCTTAGGGCAGGGCCACACAGATACGCAGTATTTT.